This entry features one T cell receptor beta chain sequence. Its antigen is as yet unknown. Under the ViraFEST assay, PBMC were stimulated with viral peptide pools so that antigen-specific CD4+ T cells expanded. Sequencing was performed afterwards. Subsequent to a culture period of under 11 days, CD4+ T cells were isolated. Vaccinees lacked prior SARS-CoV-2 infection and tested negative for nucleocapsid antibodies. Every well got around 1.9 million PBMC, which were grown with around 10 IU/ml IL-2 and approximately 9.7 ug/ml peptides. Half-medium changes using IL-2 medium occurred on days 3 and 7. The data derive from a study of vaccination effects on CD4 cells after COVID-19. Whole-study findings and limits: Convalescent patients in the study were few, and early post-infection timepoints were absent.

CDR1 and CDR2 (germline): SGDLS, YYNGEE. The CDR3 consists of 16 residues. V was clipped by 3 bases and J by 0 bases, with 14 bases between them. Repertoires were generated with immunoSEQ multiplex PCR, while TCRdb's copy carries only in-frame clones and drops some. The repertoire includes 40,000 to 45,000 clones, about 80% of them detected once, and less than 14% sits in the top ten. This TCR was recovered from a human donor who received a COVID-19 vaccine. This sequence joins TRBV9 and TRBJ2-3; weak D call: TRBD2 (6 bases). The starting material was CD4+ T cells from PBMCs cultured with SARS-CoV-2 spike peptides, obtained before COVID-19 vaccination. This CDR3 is CASSALGGWSTDTQYF. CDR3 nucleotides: TGTGCCAGCAGCGCCCTTGGGGGGTGGAGCACAGATACGCAGTATTTT.